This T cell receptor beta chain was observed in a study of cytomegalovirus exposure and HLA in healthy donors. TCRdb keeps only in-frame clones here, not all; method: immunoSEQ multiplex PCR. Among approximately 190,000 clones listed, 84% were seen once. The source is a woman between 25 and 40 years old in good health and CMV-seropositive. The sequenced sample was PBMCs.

Here the CDR3 DNA reads TGTGCAAGTCGCCCCCCGGGGACTAGCGGGCCATCTAGCACAGATACGCAGTATTTT. Translating gives CASRPPGTSGPSSTDTQYF. V usage is TRBV12-2 and J usage is TRBJ2-3; the DNA was not used to check the table's D call, TRBD2. TRBV12-2 is assigned pseudogene status. The CDR3 has 19 residues.